This T cell receptor beta chain was sequenced during a study of cytomegalovirus exposure and HLA in healthy donors. The CDR3 runs to 12 residues. Germline CDR1 MDHEN, CDR2 SYDVKM. Trimming took 6 bases from V and 5 from J, leaving 10 bases between them. The study ran its PCR with 60 Vbeta and 13 Jbeta primers. Method: immunoSEQ multiplex PCR; TCRdb's copy keeps in-frame clones and lacks some. The sample carries 95,000 to 150,000 clones, about 80% recorded once. The specimen was PBMCs. This TCR was sampled from a female donor in good health and CMV-seropositive. The chain uses TRBV28 and TRBJ1-2; D remains ambiguous. The CDR3 is CASRPTEYGYTF. Written as DNA, the CDR3 is TGTGCCAGCAGACCCACAGAGTATGGCTACACCTTC.